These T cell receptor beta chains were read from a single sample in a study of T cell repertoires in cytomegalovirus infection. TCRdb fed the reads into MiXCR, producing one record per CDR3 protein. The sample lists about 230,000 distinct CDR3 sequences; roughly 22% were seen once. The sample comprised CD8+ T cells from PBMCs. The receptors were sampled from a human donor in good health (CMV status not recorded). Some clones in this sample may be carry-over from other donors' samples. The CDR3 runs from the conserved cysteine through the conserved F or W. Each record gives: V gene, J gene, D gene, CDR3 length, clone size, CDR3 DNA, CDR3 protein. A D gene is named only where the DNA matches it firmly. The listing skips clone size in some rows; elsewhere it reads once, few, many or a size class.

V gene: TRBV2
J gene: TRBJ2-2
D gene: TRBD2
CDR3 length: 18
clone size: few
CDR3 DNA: TGTGCCAGCAGCGAACCGGGACTAGCGGGGCCTAACACCGGGGAGCTGTTTTTT
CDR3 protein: CASSEPGLAGPNTGELFF

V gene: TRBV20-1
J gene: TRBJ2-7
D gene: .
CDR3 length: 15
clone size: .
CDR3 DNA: TGCAGTGCTAGAGGGGCCAGGTCCCTCTCCTACGAGCAGTACTTC
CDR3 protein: CSARGARSLSYEQYF

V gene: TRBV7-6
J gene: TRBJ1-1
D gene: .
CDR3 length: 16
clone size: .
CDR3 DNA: TGTGCCAGCAGCTCCCCACGGGGACAACTCAACACTGTAGCTTTCTTT
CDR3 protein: CASSSPRGQLNTVAFF

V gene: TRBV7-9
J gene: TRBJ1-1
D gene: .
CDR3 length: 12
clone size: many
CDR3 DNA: TGTGCCAGCAGCTTAGCGGGACGAGAAGCTTTCTTT
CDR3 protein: CASSLAGREAFF

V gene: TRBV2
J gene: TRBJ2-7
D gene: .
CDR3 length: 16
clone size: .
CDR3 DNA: TGTGCCAGCACCCTCGTCGGGCAGTCTACGCCCTACGAGCAGTACTTC
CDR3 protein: CASTLVGQSTPYEQYF

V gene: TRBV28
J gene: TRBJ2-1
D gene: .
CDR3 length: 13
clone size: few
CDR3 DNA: TGTGCCAGCACCAAAGGATTTTACAATGAGCAGTTCTTC
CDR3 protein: CASTKGFYNEQFF

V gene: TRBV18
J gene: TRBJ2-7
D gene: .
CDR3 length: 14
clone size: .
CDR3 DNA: TGTGCCAGCTCACCACAGGGCAGCTCCTACGAGCAGTACTTC
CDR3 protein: CASSPQGSSYEQYF

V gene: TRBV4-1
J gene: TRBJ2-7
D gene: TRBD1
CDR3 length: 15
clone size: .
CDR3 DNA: TGCGCCAGCAGCCATACCCGGACAGGTGGCTACGAGCAGTACTTC
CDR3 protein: CASSHTRTGGYEQYF

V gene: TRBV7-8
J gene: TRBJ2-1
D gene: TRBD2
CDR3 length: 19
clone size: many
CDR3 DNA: TGTGCCAGCAGCCGCCGCCCGGCGGGTAGCGGGGACACCTACAATGAGCAGTTCTTC
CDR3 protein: CASSRRPAGSGDTYNEQFF

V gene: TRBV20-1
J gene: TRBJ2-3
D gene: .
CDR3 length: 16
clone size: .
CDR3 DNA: TGCAGTGCTAGGGACTTCTTCGCCCAATACACAGATACGCAGTATTTT
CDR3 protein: CSARDFFAQYTDTQYF

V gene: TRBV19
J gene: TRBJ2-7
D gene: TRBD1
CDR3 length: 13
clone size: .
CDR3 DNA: TGTGCCAGTAGTGTGCGACAGGGGAACGAGCAGTACTTC
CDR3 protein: CASSVRQGNEQYF

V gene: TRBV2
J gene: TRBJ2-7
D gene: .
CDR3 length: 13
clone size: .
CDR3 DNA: TGTGCCAGCAACCCACGAGTGGCCTACGAGCAGTACTTC
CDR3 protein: CASNPRVAYEQYF

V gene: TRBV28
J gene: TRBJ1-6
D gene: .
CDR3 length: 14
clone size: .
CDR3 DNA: TGTGCCAGCGAAGCGTTAGCGGATAATTCACCCCTCCACTTT
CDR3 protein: CASEALADNSPLHF

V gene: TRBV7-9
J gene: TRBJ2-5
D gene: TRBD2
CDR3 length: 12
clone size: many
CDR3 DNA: TGTGCGACGACTAGCCCCAAAGAGACCCAGTACTTC
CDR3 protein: CATTSPKETQYF

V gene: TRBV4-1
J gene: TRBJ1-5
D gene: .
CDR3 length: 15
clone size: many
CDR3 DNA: TGCGCCAGCAGCCAAGATCCCACTGGCAATCAGCCCCAGCATTTT
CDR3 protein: CASSQDPTGNQPQHF

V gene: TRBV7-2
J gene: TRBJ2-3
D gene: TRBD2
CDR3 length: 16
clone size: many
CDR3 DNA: TGTGCCAGCAGCTCCCCCTCTAGCGGGGTGGTAGATACGCAGTATTTT
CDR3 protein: CASSSPSSGVVDTQYF

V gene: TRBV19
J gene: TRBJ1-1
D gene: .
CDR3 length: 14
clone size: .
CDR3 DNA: TGTGCCAGTAGGTTAGAAGCTTTGAACACTGAAGCTTTCTTT
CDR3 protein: CASRLEALNTEAFF

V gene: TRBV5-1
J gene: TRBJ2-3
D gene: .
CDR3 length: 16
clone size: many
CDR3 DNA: TGTGCCAGCAGCTTAGCTGGCGGGGGCCCCACAGATACGCAGTATTTT
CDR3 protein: CASSLAGGGPTDTQYF

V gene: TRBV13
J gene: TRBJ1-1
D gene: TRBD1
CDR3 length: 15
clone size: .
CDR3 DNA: TGTGCCAGCAGCTTAGAGGGACAGCCGAACACTGAAGCTTTCTTT
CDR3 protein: CASSLEGQPNTEAFF

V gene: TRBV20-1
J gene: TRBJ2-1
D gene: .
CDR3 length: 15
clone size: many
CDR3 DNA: TGCAGTGCTGTTCCCCAATTCCTGGACTACAATGAGCAGTTCTTC
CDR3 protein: CSAVPQFLDYNEQFF

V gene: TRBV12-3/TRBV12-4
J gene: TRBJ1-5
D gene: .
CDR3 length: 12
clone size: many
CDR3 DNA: TGTGCCATCTCTACAGGGAATCAGCCCCAGCATTTT
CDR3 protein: CAISTGNQPQHF

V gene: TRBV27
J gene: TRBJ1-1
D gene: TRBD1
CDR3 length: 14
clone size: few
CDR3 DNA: TGTGCCAGCAGGGATGGACAGGAGAACACTGAAGCTTTCTTT
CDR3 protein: CASRDGQENTEAFF

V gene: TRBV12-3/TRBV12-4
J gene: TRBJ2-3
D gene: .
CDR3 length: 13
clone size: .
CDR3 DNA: TGTGCCAGCAGTAAGACCACTAGGGATACGCCGTATTTT
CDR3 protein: CASSKTTRDTPYF

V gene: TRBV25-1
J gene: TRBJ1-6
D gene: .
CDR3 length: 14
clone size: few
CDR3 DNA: TGTGCCAGCAGTGAATATTCGACAGGATCACCCCTCCACTTT
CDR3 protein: CASSEYSTGSPLHF

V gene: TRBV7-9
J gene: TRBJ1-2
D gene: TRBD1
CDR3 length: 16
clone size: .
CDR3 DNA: TGTGCCAGCAACAACCCCGGACAGGGCGACGGCTATGGCTACACCTTC
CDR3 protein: CASNNPGQGDGYGYTF

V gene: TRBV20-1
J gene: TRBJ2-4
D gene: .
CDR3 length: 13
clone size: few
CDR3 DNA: TGCAGTGCTAGAAAGGGTACAGAAAACATTCAGTACTTC
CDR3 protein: CSARKGTENIQYF

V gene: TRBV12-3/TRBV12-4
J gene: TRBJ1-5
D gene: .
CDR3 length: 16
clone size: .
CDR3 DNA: TGTGCCAGCGCCCGGGTCCCCCCGGATAGCAATCAGCCCCAGCATTTT
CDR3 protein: CASARVPPDSNQPQHF

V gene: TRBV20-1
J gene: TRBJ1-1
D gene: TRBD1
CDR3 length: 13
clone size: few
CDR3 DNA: TGCAGTGCTACGGACAGGGAATACACTGAAGCTTTCTTT
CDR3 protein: CSATDREYTEAFF

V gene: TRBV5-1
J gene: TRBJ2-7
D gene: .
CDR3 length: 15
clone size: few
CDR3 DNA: TGCGCCAGCAGCTTGGAAGGGACTCTTTCCTACGAGCAGTACTTC
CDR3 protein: CASSLEGTLSYEQYF

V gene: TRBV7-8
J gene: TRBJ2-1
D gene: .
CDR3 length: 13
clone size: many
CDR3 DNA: TGTGCCAGCAGTCCATACTCCTACAATGAGCAGTTCTTC
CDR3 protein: CASSPYSYNEQFF

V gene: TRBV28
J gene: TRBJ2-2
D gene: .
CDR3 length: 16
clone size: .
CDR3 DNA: TGTGGCAGCAGTTTGGGAAACAGAATGAACACCGGGGAGCTGTTTTTT
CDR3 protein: CGSSLGNRMNTGELFF

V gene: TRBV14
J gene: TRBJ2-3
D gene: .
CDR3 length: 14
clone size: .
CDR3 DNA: TGTGCCAGCAGAGACAGTGGAAAAGGTGGTACGCAGTATTTT
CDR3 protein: CASRDSGKGGTQYF

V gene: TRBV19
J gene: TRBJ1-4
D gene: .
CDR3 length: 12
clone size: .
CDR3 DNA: TGTGCCAGTAGTAAAGGCGATGAAAAACTGTTTTTT
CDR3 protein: CASSKGDEKLFF

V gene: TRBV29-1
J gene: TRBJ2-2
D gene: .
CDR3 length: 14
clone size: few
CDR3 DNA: TGCAGCGCCGCGACCACAGGGAGCACCGGGGAGCTGTTTTTT
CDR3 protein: CSAATTGSTGELFF

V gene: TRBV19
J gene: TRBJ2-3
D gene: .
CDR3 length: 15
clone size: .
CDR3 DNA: TGTGCTAGTAGTATAGTGGGGCTGGTCGGGGATACGCAGTATTTT
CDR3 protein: CASSIVGLVGDTQYF

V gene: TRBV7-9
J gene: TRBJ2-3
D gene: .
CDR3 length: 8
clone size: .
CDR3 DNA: TGTGCCACAGATACGCAGTATTTT
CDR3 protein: CATDTQYF

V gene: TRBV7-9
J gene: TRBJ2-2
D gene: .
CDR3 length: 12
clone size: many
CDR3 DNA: TGTGCCAGCAGCTCCGGATTGGGGGAGCTGTTTTTT
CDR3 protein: CASSSGLGELFF

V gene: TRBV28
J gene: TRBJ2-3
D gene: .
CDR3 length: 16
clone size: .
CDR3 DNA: TGTGCCAGCAGTCCCTTCCGTCCTTCTAGCACAGATACGCAGTATTTT
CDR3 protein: CASSPFRPSSTDTQYF

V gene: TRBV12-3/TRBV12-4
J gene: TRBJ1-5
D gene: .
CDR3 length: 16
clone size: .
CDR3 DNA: TGTGCCAGCAGCCCCTGGAATCAGGGAGGGGGTCAGCCCCAGCATTTT
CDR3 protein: CASSPWNQGGGQPQHF

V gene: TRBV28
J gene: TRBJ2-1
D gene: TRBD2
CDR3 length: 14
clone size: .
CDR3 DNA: TGTGCCACTTACTCGGGGGGCTCCTACAATGAGCAGTTCTTC
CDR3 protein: CATYSGGSYNEQFF

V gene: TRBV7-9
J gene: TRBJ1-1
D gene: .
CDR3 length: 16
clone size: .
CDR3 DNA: TGTGCCAGCAGCCCCGAGGGGCCATGGGGTAACACTGAAGCTTTCTTT
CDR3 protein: CASSPEGPWGNTEAFF

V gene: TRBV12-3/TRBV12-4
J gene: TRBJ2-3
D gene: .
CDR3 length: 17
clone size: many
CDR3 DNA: TGTGCCAGCAGTTTAGGGCAGGGGTTGTCGGGCACAGATACGCAGTATTTT
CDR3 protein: CASSLGQGLSGTDTQYF

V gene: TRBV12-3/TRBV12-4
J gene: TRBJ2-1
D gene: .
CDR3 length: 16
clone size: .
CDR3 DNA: TGTGCCAGCAGTTCAGCGTCGGCGGGTATGGACAATGAGCAGTTCTTC
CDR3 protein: CASSSASAGMDNEQFF

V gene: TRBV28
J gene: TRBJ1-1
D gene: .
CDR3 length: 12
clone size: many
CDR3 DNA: TGTGCCAGCAGTTTCAGGGCGACTGAAGCTTTCTTT
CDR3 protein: CASSFRATEAFF

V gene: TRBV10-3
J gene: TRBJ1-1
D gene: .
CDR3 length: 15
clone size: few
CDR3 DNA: TGTGCCATCAGTGACCCCGACATGGGAGGGACTGAAGCTTTCTTT
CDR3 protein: CAISDPDMGGTEAFF

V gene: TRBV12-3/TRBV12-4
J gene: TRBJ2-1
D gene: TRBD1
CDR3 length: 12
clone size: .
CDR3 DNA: TGTGCCAGCAGAACTGGGACAGGGGAGCAGTTCTTC
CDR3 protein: CASRTGTGEQFF

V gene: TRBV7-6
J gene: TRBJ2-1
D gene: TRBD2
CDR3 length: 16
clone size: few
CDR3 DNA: TGTGCCAGCAGCCCACGGACTAGCGGGGCGGACAATGAGCAGTTCTTC
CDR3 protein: CASSPRTSGADNEQFF

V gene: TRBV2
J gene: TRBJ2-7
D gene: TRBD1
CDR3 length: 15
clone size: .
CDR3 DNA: TGTGCCAGCAGACCTAGGACAGGGGGCGGGAACGAGCAGTACTTC
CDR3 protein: CASRPRTGGGNEQYF

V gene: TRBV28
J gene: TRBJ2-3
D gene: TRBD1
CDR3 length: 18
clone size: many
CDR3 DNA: TGTGCCAGCAGTCCATTTCCTCGACAGGGTATGACCCGAGATACGCAGTATTTT
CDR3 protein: CASSPFPRQGMTRDTQYF

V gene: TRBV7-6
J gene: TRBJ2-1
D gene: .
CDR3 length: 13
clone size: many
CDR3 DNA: TGTGCCAGCAGCTTAGTGTGGGGCTATGAGCAGTTCTTC
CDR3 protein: CASSLVWGYEQFF

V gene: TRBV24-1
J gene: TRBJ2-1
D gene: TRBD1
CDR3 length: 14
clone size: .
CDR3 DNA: TGTGCCATACGACAGGGGGCGTATAGCAATGAGCAGTTCTTC
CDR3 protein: CAIRQGAYSNEQFF

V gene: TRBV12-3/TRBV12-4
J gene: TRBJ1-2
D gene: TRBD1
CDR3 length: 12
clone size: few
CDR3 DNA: TGTGCCAGCATCCTGACAGGGGATGGCTACACCTTC
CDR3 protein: CASILTGDGYTF

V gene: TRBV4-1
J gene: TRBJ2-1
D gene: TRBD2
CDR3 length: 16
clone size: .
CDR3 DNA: TGCGCCAGCAGCCAATCACTAGCGGGCACTTACAATGAGCAGTTCTTC
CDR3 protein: CASSQSLAGTYNEQFF

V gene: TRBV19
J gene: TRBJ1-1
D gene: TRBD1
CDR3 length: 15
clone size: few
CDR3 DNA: TGTGCCAGTAGTCCCGGACAGGGCACGAACACTGAAGCTTTCTTT
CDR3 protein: CASSPGQGTNTEAFF

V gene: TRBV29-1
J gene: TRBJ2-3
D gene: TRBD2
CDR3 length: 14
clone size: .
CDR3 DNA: TGCAGCGTTCTAAAGCGGGAGAGCACAGATACGCAGTATTTT
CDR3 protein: CSVLKRESTDTQYF

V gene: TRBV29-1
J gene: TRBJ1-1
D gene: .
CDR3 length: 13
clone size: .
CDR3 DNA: TGCAGCGTTGATGGGGGGTTGAACACTGAAGCTTTCTTT
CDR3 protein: CSVDGGLNTEAFF

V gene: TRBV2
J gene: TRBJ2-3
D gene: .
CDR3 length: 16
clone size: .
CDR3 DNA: TGTGCCAGCAGCGACCCCCAACAGGGCTGGGCAGATACGCAGTATTTT
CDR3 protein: CASSDPQQGWADTQYF